These T cell receptor beta chains were read from a single sample in a study of T cells after yellow fever vaccination. TCRdb reanalysed the 5' RACE reads using MiXCR and keeps one entry per CDR3 protein. The sample contains roughly 260,000 distinct CDR3 sequences, about an eighth of which appear only once. The input for sequencing was CD4+ T cells sorted from PBMCs, taken 45 days after the yellow fever booster vaccination. The receptors derive from a man aged 25 to 45 who received the YFV17D yellow fever vaccine. The CDR3 runs from the conserved cysteine through the conserved F or W. The order of the fields is V gene, J gene, clone size, CDR3 protein. Clone size is shown for a subset of rows, as once, few, many or a class of expanded clone.

TRBV28	TRBJ2-7	.	CASSTTRDHEQYF
TRBV10-3	TRBJ1-1	few	CAIRIRGEAFF
TRBV6-1	TRBJ2-6	.	CATAQGSGANVLTF
TRBV27	TRBJ2-3	.	CASSFTGGGDTQYF
TRBV20-1	TRBJ2-1	few	CSADLLIGQGGSTEQFF
TRBV28	TRBJ2-5	few	CASSSPVGGETQYF
TRBV20-1	TRBJ1-1	.	CSARGPESRDSEAFF
TRBV24-1	TRBJ2-2	few	CATSDRTGGTGELFF
TRBV5-1	TRBJ2-7	.	CASRPGSGSYEQYF
TRBV12-3/TRBV12-4	TRBJ2-5	.	CASSLSAGRTQYF
TRBV4-3	TRBJ1-1	many	CASSQDGGGAHTEAFF
TRBV27	TRBJ2-6	.	CASSFSNWYSGANVLTF
TRBV5-5	TRBJ2-7	many	CASSFPRSEQYF
TRBV15	TRBJ2-3	.	CATSRKLAGGRSTDTQYF
TRBV5-6	TRBJ1-6	.	CASSELRGQDSPLHF
TRBV28	TRBJ2-2	.	CASQGEIGELFF
TRBV29-1	TRBJ2-5	few	CSSGGASGRWETQYF
TRBV20-1	TRBJ2-1	.	CCARDLLRGVAGDEQFF
TRBV7-2	TRBJ2-2	.	CASSLTPENTGELFF
TRBV12-3/TRBV12-4	TRBJ2-1	few	CASSPPGQGYNEQFF
TRBV12-3/TRBV12-4	TRBJ1-1	.	CASSAGYRNTEAFF
TRBV7-9	TRBJ1-2	.	CASSYEGGQKYGYTF
TRBV29-1	TRBJ2-5	few	CSVEERSVGTQYF
TRBV7-3	TRBJ2-2	.	CASSTNPGGELFF
TRBV4-2	TRBJ2-3	few	CASSHQPPVASRKDTQYF
TRBV9	TRBJ2-2	.	CASSVYGGSNTGELFF
TRBV20-1	TRBJ2-7	many	CSVGRSGRDYEQYF
TRBV5-1	TRBJ2-2	.	CASSATGGASGELFF
TRBV12-3/TRBV12-4	TRBJ2-1	few	CASSLSTSGNNEQFF